A selection of T cell receptor beta chains follows, all from one sample in a study of blood T cell repertoires in COVID-19. TCRdb keeps only in-frame clones here, not all; method: immunoSEQ multiplex PCR. The sample yields approximately 170,000 clones, more than 80% seen once. The sample comprised PBMCs or T cells enriched from blood (not recorded which). Every receptor here comes from a man aged 50 or older who had recovered from COVID-19. Each CDR3 is given with its conserved first and last residue. Each record gives: D gene, V gene, J gene, clone size, CDR3 DNA, CDR3 protein. D genes are given only for firm matches. Clone size, where shown, is once, few, many, or a class for clones that have expanded.

>NA|TRBV15|TRBJ1-2|NA
TGTGCCACCAATTTTTGGACAGTCTATGGCTACACCTTC
CATNFWTVYGYTF
>NA|TRBV6-5|TRBJ1-5|NA
TGTGCCAGCAGACCCCGGGCAGGGGCTTATCAGCCCCAGCATTTT
CASRPRAGAYQPQHF
>TRBD2|TRBV12-3/TRBV12-4|TRBJ2-1|NA
TGTGCCAGCAAGGCGGGGGGTCCTCAGTTCTTC
CASKAGGPQFF
>TRBD1|TRBV10-3|TRBJ1-1|NA
TGTGCCATCAGTGGCCGGACAGGGGAAGAAGCTTTCTTT
CAISGRTGEEAFF
>TRBD2|TRBV5-1|TRBJ2-5|NA
TGCGCCAGCAGTGAGTTAGCGGGGGCGTTCGGGACCCAGTACTTC
CASSELAGAFGTQYF
>NA|TRBV10-3|TRBJ1-2|NA
TGTGCCATCAGTGAGTCTAGGGTAAGGGGGAGCTACACCTTC
CAISESRVRGSYTF
>TRBD1|TRBV9|TRBJ1-2|once
TGTGCCAGCAGCGTATCAGGGGGGCCGAACTATGGCTACACCTTC
CASSVSGGPNYGYTF
>NA|TRBV3-1/TRBV3-2|TRBJ2-2|NA
TGTGCCAGCAGCCACCAGGGTGCCGGGGAGCTGTTTTTT
CASSHQGAGELFF
>NA|TRBV11-2|TRBJ1-2|NA
TGTGCCAGCTGGGGGGGCAGGGGCCCGCCGGGCTATGGCTACACCTTC
CASWGGRGPPGYGYTF
>NA|TRBV7-2|TRBJ2-7|NA
TGTGCCAGCAGCTGGACAGTTAACTACGAGCAGTACTTC
CASSWTVNYEQYF
>NA|TRBV5-1|TRBJ2-2|NA
TGCGCCAGCAGCCCGAGCGGGCAGGGGCTGTTTTTT
CASSPSGQGLFF
>TRBD1|TRBV27|TRBJ2-3|NA
TGTGCCAGCAGTTCTACCTGGACAGGGGGCGAAGATACGCAGTATTTT
CASSSTWTGGEDTQYF
>NA|TRBV19|TRBJ1-5|NA
TGTGCCAGTAGTACGCTACAGGGTATGAATCAGCCCCAGCATTTT
CASSTLQGMNQPQHF
>TRBD1|TRBV9|TRBJ2-3|once
TGTGCCAGCAGCGTAACTGGACAGGGATTCGCAGATACGCAGTATTTT
CASSVTGQGFADTQYF
>NA|TRBV7-2|TRBJ2-6|NA
TGTGCCAGCAGCTTACGGGGGAGTGGGGCCAACGTCCTGACTTTC
CASSLRGSGANVLTF
>TRBD2|TRBV7-3|TRBJ2-5|NA
TGTGCCAGCAGCCCCCTGGAGCGGGGGCCTCAAGAGACCCAGTACTTC
CASSPLERGPQETQYF
>TRBD1|TRBV6-5|TRBJ1-3|NA
TGTGCCAGCAGTTATAAACCCGGACAGGCTGGAAACACCATATATTTT
CASSYKPGQAGNTIYF
>NA|TRBV28|TRBJ1-5|NA
TGTGCCAGCAGTTCCCTTACAGGAAGCAATCAGCCCCAGCATTTT
CASSSLTGSNQPQHF
>NA|TRBV18|TRBJ1-4|once
TGTGCCAGCTCACCACCTCCAGGGTGGGAGGGTAATGAAAAACTGTTTTTT
CASSPPPGWEGNEKLFF
>NA|TRBV5-4|TRBJ1-2|once
TGTGCCAGCAGCTTGGTGGAGCGGGGGGGGAACGGCTACACCTTC
CASSLVERGGNGYTF
>TRBD1|TRBV6-4|TRBJ2-2|NA
TGTGCCAGCAGGACAGGGGTCACCGGGGAGCTGTTTTTT
CASRTGVTGELFF
>NA|TRBV16|TRBJ2-5|NA
TGTGCCAGCAGCCATGGCGAGACCCAGTACTTC
CASSHGETQYF
>NA|TRBV5-6|TRBJ1-2|NA
TGTGCCAGCAGCTTGAGCGGGGTTAGAAGCTACACCTTC
CASSLSGVRSYTF
>TRBD1|TRBV19|TRBJ1-1|NA
TGTGCCAGTAGTGCAGGGGGCTTGGCTTTCTTT
CASSAGGLAFF
>TRBD2|TRBV10-3|TRBJ2-3|NA
TGTGCCATCAGTGAGTCCCTAGCGGGGGACTCAGATACGCAGTATTTT
CAISESLAGDSDTQYF
>NA|TRBV6-5|TRBJ1-5|NA
TGTGCCAGCAGTAACCCTCGGGGGTTCAATCAGCCCCAGCATTTT
CASSNPRGFNQPQHF
>NA|TRBV5-1|TRBJ1-2|once
TGCGCCAGCAGCCCCGGGGGGAGCGGCTACACCTTC
CASSPGGSGYTF
>NA|TRBV6-5|TRBJ1-1|NA
TGTGCCAGCATCGATAAGGGGCTGGTCACTGAAGCTTTCTTT
CASIDKGLVTEAFF
>NA|TRBV2|TRBJ1-2|NA
TGTGCCAGCAAGTTGGAGATCTATGGCTACACCTTC
CASKLEIYGYTF
>NA|TRBV30|TRBJ2-3|NA
TGTGCCTGGAGTCAAGCGAGAACGCAGTATTTT
CAWSQARTQYF
>TRBD1|TRBV18|TRBJ1-2|NA
TGTGCCAGCTCACCGAACAGACAGGGGTTTGGTGGCTACACCTTC
CASSPNRQGFGGYTF
>NA|TRBV2|TRBJ1-2|NA
TGTGCCAGCAGGGGGGACTGGAACTATGGCTACACCTTC
CASRGDWNYGYTF
>NA|TRBV7-3|TRBJ1-6|once
TGTGCCAGCAGCCTGGGGGGCTCCTATAATTCACCCCTCCACTTT
CASSLGGSYNSPLHF
>NA|TRBV4-1|TRBJ2-5|NA
TGCGCCAGCAACTTAAACGGGGGCCAAGAGACCCAGTACTTC
CASNLNGGQETQYF
>NA|TRBV28|TRBJ1-6|NA
TGTGCCAGCAGTTTCGCACCCCAGGATTCACCCCTCCACTTT
CASSFAPQDSPLHF